A selection of T cell receptor beta chains follows, all from one sample in a study of cytomegalovirus exposure and HLA in healthy donors. Some clones are missing from TCRdb's copy, which holds only in-frame ones; the method was immunoSEQ multiplex PCR. The sample holds roughly 70,000 clones, around 96% seen once. Sequencing was performed on PBMCs. Receptors were obtained from a man younger than 35 in good health and CMV-seronegative. CDR3s include the opening cysteine and the closing phenylalanine or tryptophan. D genes are given only for firm matches. Part of the rows lack a size; the others show once, few, many or a class for expanded clones.

v_gene	d_gene	abundance	j_gene	CDR3nt	CDR3aa
TRBV6-5	.	.	TRBJ2-5	TGTGCCAGCAGTTACGGGTTAAGTGGCGGGACCCAGTACTTC	CASSYGLSGGTQYF
TRBV11-2	.	.	TRBJ1-2	TGTGCCAGCAGCTTAGCCCCATCTAACTATGGCTACACCTTC	CASSLAPSNYGYTF
TRBV7-2	TRBD1	.	TRBJ1-2	TGTGCCAGCAGCGAAGCAGGGACAGCTTATGGCTACACCTTC	CASSEAGTAYGYTF
TRBV4-1	.	.	TRBJ2-1	TGCGCCAGCAGCCAAGAGGGGCTGATTAGTGAAGGGCAGTTCTTC	CASSQEGLISEGQFF
TRBV2	.	few	TRBJ1-5	TGTGCCAGCAGAGACATGGCCCCAGGCAATCAGCCCCAGCATTTT	CASRDMAPGNQPQHF
TRBV7-8	.	.	TRBJ1-1	TGTGCCAGCAGCGCCTTTGGGGGGGGGAACACTGAAGCTTTCTTT	CASSAFGGGNTEAFF
TRBV18	.	.	TRBJ1-1	TGTGCCAGCTCCGGTATGGGCGCCGGCACTGAAGCTTTCTTT	CASSGMGAGTEAFF
TRBV19	TRBD2	.	TRBJ2-7	TGTGCCAGTAGTATCGGGGGGGTATCCTACGAGCAGTACTTC	CASSIGGVSYEQYF
TRBV19	.	.	TRBJ1-4	TGTGCCAGTAGTCCTCGGACAGAGTTCCAGGAAAAACTGTTTTTT	CASSPRTEFQEKLFF
TRBV12-5	TRBD1	.	TRBJ1-2	TGTGCTAGTGGTTTGGAGACAGGGCTGAGACTCTATGGCTACACCTTC	CASGLETGLRLYGYTF
TRBV27	.	once	TRBJ2-7	TGTGCCAGCAGTTTAGGAGGGAGCTACGAGCAGTACTTC	CASSLGGSYEQYF
TRBV7-3	TRBD1	.	TRBJ2-1	TGTGCCAGCAGCTTGACAGGGGGAGGTTCCCATGAGCAGTTCTTC	CASSLTGGGSHEQFF
TRBV27	.	.	TRBJ2-7	TGTGCCAGCAGTCATTCTTATGGGACAAGATTCTACGAGCAGTACTTC	CASSHSYGTRFYEQYF
TRBV7-8	.	.	TRBJ2-2	TGTGCCAGCAGCTTTACAAGAACCGGGGAGCTGTTTTTT	CASSFTRTGELFF
TRBV7-3	.	.	TRBJ2-5	TGTGCCAGCAGCCTACTAGGGACCCAGTACTTC	CASSLLGTQYF
TRBV27	TRBD1	few	TRBJ1-1	TGTGCCAGCAGTTATGGGACAGGGATGAACACTGAAGCTTTCTTT	CASSYGTGMNTEAFF
TRBV19	TRBD1	few	TRBJ1-5	TGTGCCAGTAGTATGTTCGGTCAGGGGGCATCTCAGCCCCAGCATTTT	CASSMFGQGASQPQHF
TRBV18	.	.	TRBJ2-7	TGTGCCAGCTCACCACCGTCCGTTTCCTACGAGCAGTACTTC	CASSPPSVSYEQYF
TRBV5-3	TRBD2	.	TRBJ2-1	TGTGCCAGAAGCTTCTATTTAGCGGGGGGATACAATGAGCAGTTCTTC	CARSFYLAGGYNEQFF
TRBV7-3	.	.	TRBJ1-2	TGTGCCAGCAGCCCCGGGCGGGGGCAGGGTGGCTACACCTTC	CASSPGRGQGGYTF
TRBV7-2	.	.	TRBJ2-1	TGTGCCAGCAGCCCCCCCGGAGATGAGCAGTTCTTC	CASSPPGDEQFF
TRBV10-3	.	.	TRBJ1-1	TGTGCCATCAGTGAGTCTCAGGAGAACACTGAAGCTTTCTTT	CAISESQENTEAFF
TRBV6-5	.	.	TRBJ1-2	TGTGCCAGCACCGCCCGACAGGCCGAGGGCTACACCTTC	CASTARQAEGYTF
TRBV7-9	.	.	TRBJ1-2	TGTGCCAGCAGCGTCCCAGGGAATGGCTACACCTTC	CASSVPGNGYTF
TRBV9	TRBD2	.	TRBJ2-5	TGTGCCAGCAGTCATGGACTAGCGGGGGGGGAAGAGACCCAGTACTTC	CASSHGLAGGEETQYF
TRBV7-2	.	.	TRBJ1-2	TGTGCCAGCAGGGCGGACATCCCCTATGGCTACACCTTC	CASRADIPYGYTF
TRBV7-2	TRBD2	.	TRBJ2-1	TGTGCCAGCAGCTTAGCGCTGGGTATAGCGGGGGCTGAGCAGTTCTTC	CASSLALGIAGAEQFF
TRBV19	TRBD2	.	TRBJ2-3	TGTGCCAGTAGTATGAGGGCTAGCGGTTACACAGATACGCAGTATTTT	CASSMRASGYTDTQYF
TRBV5-6	TRBD2	.	TRBJ2-3	TGTGCCAGCAGCTTGGCTGCTAGCGGGGGAGGGTCGCAGTATTTT	CASSLAASGGGSQYF
TRBV4-2	TRBD1	.	TRBJ1-1	TGTGCCAGCAGCCAAAGGCCCGGGACAGGGGGCCTGGCTGAAGCTTTCTTT	CASSQRPGTGGLAEAFF
TRBV15	TRBD2	.	TRBJ2-7	TGTGCCACCAGCAGAGAGGGGGGGGGCTACGAGCAGTACTTC	CATSREGGGYEQYF
TRBV13	.	.	TRBJ2-5	TGTGCCAGCAGCTTAGGGCTAGCTGAGACCCAGTACTTC	CASSLGLAETQYF
TRBV4-2	TRBD1	.	TRBJ2-3	TGTGCCAGCAGTCCGACAGGGGGCGGTACGCAGTATTTT	CASSPTGGGTQYF
TRBV9	.	.	TRBJ1-2	TGTGCCAGCAGCCCGCCTGAAAGCAGGCCTCAACATGGCTACACCTTC	CASSPPESRPQHGYTF
TRBV7-8	.	.	TRBJ2-2	TGTGCCAGCAGCTTCACAGAGATCACCGGGGAGCTGTTTTTT	CASSFTEITGELFF
TRBV6-1	.	.	TRBJ1-5	TGTGCCACCACCTTGGAGCGTGGACAGCCCCAGCATTTT	CATTLERGQPQHF
TRBV4-1	.	.	TRBJ2-5	TGCGCCAGCAGCCAAGATCTTGAGGAAGGGGGTGGAAAGACCCAGTACTTC	CASSQDLEEGGGKTQYF
TRBV11-2	.	.	TRBJ2-7	TGTGCCAGCAGCTTAGGCAGATACGAGCAGTACTTC	CASSLGRYEQYF
TRBV10-3	.	.	TRBJ1-5	TGTGCCATCAACCTCGAGAGGCAGCAGAGCAATCAGCCCCAGCATTTT	CAINLERQQSNQPQHF
TRBV7-3	.	.	TRBJ2-7	TGTGCCAGCAGCTCATCAGGGAACGAGCAGTACTTC	CASSSSGNEQYF
TRBV5-6	TRBD1	.	TRBJ2-1	TGTGCCAGCAGCTCCTGGACAGGGGACCACTACAATGAGCAGTTCTTC	CASSSWTGDHYNEQFF
TRBV29-1	TRBD1	.	TRBJ1-1	TGCAGCGGTTATTGGACAGGGGTGATAACTTTCTTT	CSGYWTGVITFF
TRBV27	.	.	TRBJ2-1	TGTGCCAGCAAGGTAGCGGAGGGTTACAATGAGCAGTTCTTC	CASKVAEGYNEQFF
TRBV2	.	.	TRBJ1-4	TGTGCCAGCAAAGGGGTTACTAATGAAAAACTGTTTTTT	CASKGVTNEKLFF
TRBV5-8	TRBD2	.	TRBJ2-5	TGTGCCAGCAGGATCCTCAGCGGGGGGGCGGAGACCCAGTACTTC	CASRILSGGAETQYF
TRBV11-2	TRBD2	.	TRBJ2-5	TGTGCCAGCAGCTTTGGACTAGCGCAGGAGACCCAGTACTTC	CASSFGLAQETQYF
TRBV6-5	.	.	TRBJ2-7	TGTGCCAGCGGGCAGGGATCCTACGAGCAGTACTTC	CASGQGSYEQYF
TRBV27	TRBD1	.	TRBJ2-6	TGTGCCAGCAGTGGACAGGTCTCTGGGGCCAACGTCCTGACTTTC	CASSGQVSGANVLTF
TRBV7-9	.	.	TRBJ2-5	TGTGCCAGCAGCCCGGGTCAAGAGACCCAGTACTTC	CASSPGQETQYF
TRBV15	TRBD2	.	TRBJ2-5	TGTGCCACCAGCCCGGGGACTAGCGGGATCCGATCAAGAGAGACCCAGTACTTC	CATSPGTSGIRSRETQYF
TRBV19	.	.	TRBJ1-2	TGTGCCAGTAGTGTTCAGGGTTCAGCCTTTGGCTACACCTTC	CASSVQGSAFGYTF
TRBV28	.	.	TRBJ1-5	TGTGCCAGCAGTGACAGACATAGCAATCAGCCCCAGCATTTT	CASSDRHSNQPQHF